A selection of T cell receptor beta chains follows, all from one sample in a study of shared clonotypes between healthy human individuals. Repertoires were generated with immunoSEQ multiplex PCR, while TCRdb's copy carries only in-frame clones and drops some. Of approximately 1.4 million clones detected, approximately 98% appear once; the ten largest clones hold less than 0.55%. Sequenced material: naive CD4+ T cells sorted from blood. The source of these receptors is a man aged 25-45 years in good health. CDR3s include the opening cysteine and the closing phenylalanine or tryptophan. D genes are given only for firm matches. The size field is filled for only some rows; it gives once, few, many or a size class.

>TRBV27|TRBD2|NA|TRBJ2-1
TGTGCCAGCAGTTTAAAACCCCCACTAGCGGGAACCTACAATGAGCAGTTCTTC
CASSLKPPLAGTYNEQFF
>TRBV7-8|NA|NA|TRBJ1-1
TGTGCCAGCAGCCCGGACCGCGGCGGGAACACTGAAGCTTTCTTT
CASSPDRGGNTEAFF
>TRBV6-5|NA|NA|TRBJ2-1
TGTGCCAGCAGTACCCCTCCTCCCTCCGAGCAGTTCTTC
CASSTPPPSEQFF
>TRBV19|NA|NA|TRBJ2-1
TGTGCCAGTAGCAGACTCATTGAGTCGGGCCTAGCCTCCTACAATGAGCAGTTCTTC
CASSRLIESGLASYNEQFF
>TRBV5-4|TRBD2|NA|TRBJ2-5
TGTGCCAGCCGTAAGGGACTAGCGGGAGGAGAGACCCAGTACTTC
CASRKGLAGGETQYF
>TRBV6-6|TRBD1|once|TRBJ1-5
TGTGCCAGCAGTTATCCTGACAGGGTCAATCAGCCCCAGCATTTT
CASSYPDRVNQPQHF
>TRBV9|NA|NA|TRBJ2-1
TGTGCCAGCAATTCCGGGACCCTCTCCTACAATGAGCAGTTCTTC
CASNSGTLSYNEQFF
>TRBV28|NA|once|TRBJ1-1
TGTGCCAGCAGTTTATCTTCGAAGTCCGAAGCTTTCTTT
CASSLSSKSEAFF
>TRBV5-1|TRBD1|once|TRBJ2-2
TGCGCCAGCAGCAGGACAGGGACGAACACCGGGGAGCTGTTTTTT
CASSRTGTNTGELFF
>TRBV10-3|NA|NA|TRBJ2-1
TGTGCCATCAGCGAGAACAATGAGCAGTTCTTC
CAISENNEQFF
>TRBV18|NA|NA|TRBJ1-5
TGTGCCAGCTCACCTTTAGGGTCAGGGTATCAGCCCCAGCATTTT
CASSPLGSGYQPQHF
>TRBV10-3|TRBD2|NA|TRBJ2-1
TGTGCCATCAGTGAGCCGGGGACTAGCGGTGGCAATGAGCAGTTCTTC
CAISEPGTSGGNEQFF
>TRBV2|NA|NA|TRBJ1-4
TGTGCCAGCAGAGTAACGACAGTTTCTAATGAAAAACTGTTTTTT
CASRVTTVSNEKLFF
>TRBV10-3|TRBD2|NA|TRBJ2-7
TGTGCCATCAGGGGGACTAGCGGGAGGGTTGGCGAGCAGTACTTC
CAIRGTSGRVGEQYF
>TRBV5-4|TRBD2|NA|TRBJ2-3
TGTGCCAGCAGCGAGACTAGCGGTAGCACAGATACGCAGTATTTT
CASSETSGSTDTQYF
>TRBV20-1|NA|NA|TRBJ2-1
TGCAGTGCGGAGGTAGCGGCTGAGCAGTTCTTC
CSAEVAAEQFF
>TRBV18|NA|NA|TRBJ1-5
TGTGCCAGCTCACCATTTCCTTTAGGGCCCCAGCATTTT
CASSPFPLGPQHF
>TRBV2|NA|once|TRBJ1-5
TGTGCCAGCAGTGAAGCGCGAAGCATCAATCAGCCCCAGCATTTT
CASSEARSINQPQHF
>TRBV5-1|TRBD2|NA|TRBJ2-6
TGCGCCAGCAGCTTCGGGCGCGGGAGCGCCTCTGGGGCCAACGTCCTGACTTTC
CASSFGRGSASGANVLTF
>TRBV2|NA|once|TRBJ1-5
TGTGCCAGCAGTGAAGCGTACGGGGCTATTGACAATCAGCCCCAGCATTTT
CASSEAYGAIDNQPQHF
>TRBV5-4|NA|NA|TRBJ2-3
TGTGCCAGCAGCTCGTATCTGAGCACAGATACGCAGTATTTT
CASSSYLSTDTQYF
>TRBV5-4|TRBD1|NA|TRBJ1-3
TGTGCCAGCAGCGATGGACAGGGTCGAAACACCATATATTTT
CASSDGQGRNTIYF